This TCR beta chain comes out of a study of blood T cells in healthy people across ages. The ends were cut back, 3 bases at V and 6 bases at J, with 17 bases in the middle. CDR3 size: 14 residues. Germline V gene sequence: CDR1 DFQATT, CDR2 SNEGSKA (reference sequence). A second 7 to 11 cycle PCR used barcoded and J-beta primers. TCRdb re-called the 5' RACE reads with MiXCR, one entry per CDR3 protein. The profile shows roughly 1,300,000 distinct CDR3 sequences, roughly 59% of them singletons. The sequencing input was blood. The gene calls are TRBV20-1 and TRBJ1-2; D is perhaps TRBD1 (6 bases). The TCR comes from a man younger than 35 in good health. In nucleotides, the CDR3 is TGCAGTGCTAGGAGGGGGATTTTTGAGAATGGCTACACCTTC. Protein: CSARRGIFENGYTF.